This TCR beta chain was observed in a study of T cell responses to AZD1222 COVID-19 vaccine. Measured with immunoSEQ multiplex PCR; TCRdb has only the in-frame clones, and not every one. Of 100,000 to 150,000 clones listed, around 89% are singletons. Germline loops: CDR1 SGHTS, CDR2 YDEGEE. Between the trimmed V and J ends, which lost 2 bases and 0 bases, there was a span of 14 bases. The CDR3 spans 16 residues. The sample consisted of peripheral blood, taken on day 0 of AZD1222 vaccination. The origin of this receptor is an adult in good health. The rearrangement joins TRBV5-8 to TRBJ2-5; no firm D call. The CDR3 nucleotides are TGTGCCAGCAGCTTTGAAGGCCTGGGGTACCAAGAGACCCAGTACTTC. It codes for CASSFEGLGYQETQYF.